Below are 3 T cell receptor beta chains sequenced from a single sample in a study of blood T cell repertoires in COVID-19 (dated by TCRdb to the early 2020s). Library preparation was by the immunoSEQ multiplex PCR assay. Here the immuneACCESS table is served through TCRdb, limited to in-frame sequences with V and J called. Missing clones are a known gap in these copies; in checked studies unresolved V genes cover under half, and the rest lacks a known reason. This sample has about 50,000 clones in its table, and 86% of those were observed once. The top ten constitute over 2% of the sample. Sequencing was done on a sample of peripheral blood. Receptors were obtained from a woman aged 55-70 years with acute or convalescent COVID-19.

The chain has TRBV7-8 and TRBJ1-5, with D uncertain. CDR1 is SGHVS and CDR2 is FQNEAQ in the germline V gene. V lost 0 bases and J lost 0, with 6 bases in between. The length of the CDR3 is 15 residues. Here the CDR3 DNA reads TGTGCCAGCAGCTTAGCGTCGGTTAGCAATCAGCCCCAGCATTTT. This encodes CASSLASVSNQPQHF.

CDR3 in amino acids: CASSARLAGATDTQYF. In nucleotides, the CDR3 is TGTGCCAGCAGCGCCCGACTAGCGGGGGCCACAGATACGCAGTATTTT. V is TRBV3-1 (or the pseudogene TRBV3-2) and J is TRBJ2-3; TRBD2 matches at 12 bases. V lost 5 bases and J lost 2; bases outside the gene matches: 5. This CDR3 comprises 16 residues. In germline, CDR1 is LGHDT, CDR2 YNNKEL (reference sequence).

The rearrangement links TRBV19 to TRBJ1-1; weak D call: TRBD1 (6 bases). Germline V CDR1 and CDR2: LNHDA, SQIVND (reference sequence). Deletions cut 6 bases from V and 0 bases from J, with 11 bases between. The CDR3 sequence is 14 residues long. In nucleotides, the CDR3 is TGTGCCAGTAGACAGGGACAACTGAACACTGAAGCTTTCTTT. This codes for CASRQGQLNTEAFF.